Below, 15 T cell receptor beta chains from the same sample are listed, as sequenced in a study of blood T cells in healthy people across ages. Next came a second PCR, run for about 6 to 11 cycles, which used a sample-barcoded 5' primer along with a J-beta primer mix. TCRdb redid the calling of the 5' RACE reads with MiXCR, one entry per CDR3 protein. The table includes roughly 1,800,000 distinct CDR3 sequences, 49% detected once. The sequenced sample was blood. The source of these receptors is a woman in her thirties or forties in good health.

This chain uses TRBV4-3 with TRBJ2-1; D may be TRBD2 (5 bases). Germline V gives CDR1 LGHNA, CDR2 YSLEER. The CDR3 length is 15 residues. Between the trimmed V and J ends, which lost 4 bases and 6 bases, there was a span of 16 bases. In DNA form, the CDR3 reads TGCGCCAGCAGCCCCCTCCCGGGCCGGGGCAATGAGCAGTTCTTC. This translates into CASSPLPGRGNEQFF.

The genes are TRBV20-1 and TRBJ2-5; D is possibly TRBD1 or TRBD2 (6 bases each). Germline V CDR1 and CDR2: DFQATT, SNEGSKA (reference sequence). The V end was cut by 7 bases, the J end by 3 bases, with 12 bases between. The CDR3 totals 12 residues. The CDR3 region has the DNA TGCAGTGTTCAGAGGGGGGAAGAGACCCAGTACTTC. This encodes CSVQRGEETQYF.

V usage is TRBV5-1 and J usage is TRBJ1-2, with 7 bases that match TRBD1. The germline gives CDR1 SGHRS, CDR2 YFSETQ. This CDR3 has 13 residues. The ends lost 6 bases at V and 4 bases at J; junction bases unmatched: 6. CDR3 protein: CASNRGASYGYTF. The CDR3 DNA is TGCGCCAGCAACAGGGGCGCGAGCTATGGCTACACCTTC.

The chain is built from TRBV20-1 and TRBJ2-2, with TRBD2 identical over 11 bases. Germline trimming cut 4 bases from V and 3 bases from J; bases unmatched to any gene: 13. Germline CDR1 reads DFQATT; CDR2 reads SNEGSKA (reference sequence). The CDR3 is made up of 18 amino acids. DNA of the CDR3: TGCAGTGCTAAAGATCGGGCTAGCGGGGGGCCTTACACCGGGGAGCTGTTTTTT. It is translated as CSAKDRASGGPYTGELFF.

The chain has TRBV21-1 and TRBJ2-5. TRBV21-1 is a documented pseudogene. The CDR3 loop spans 15 amino acids. The CDR3 sequence: CASSKDGQEQETQYF. Here the CDR3 DNA reads TGTGCCAGCAGCAAAGACGGCCAGGAACAGGAGACCCAGTACTTC.

V gene TRBV6-5 combines with J gene TRBJ2-7; 10 nucleotides agree with TRBD2. The V gene end was trimmed by 1 base and the J gene end by 2 bases; junction bases not matched to a gene: 5. The CDR3 totals 16 residues. Germline V gene lookup returns CDR1 MNHEY and CDR2 SVGAGI. Here the CDR3 DNA reads TGTGCCAGCAGTTACTACTCTAGCGGGGGCCCCTACGAGCAGTACTTC. Protein product: CASSYYSSGGPYEQYF.

The chain uses TRBV6-6 and TRBJ2-5; D uncertain. The J call could be wrong; TRBJ2-7 is a better fit for the DNA end. The germline V gene has CDR1 MNHNY and CDR2 SVGAGI (reference sequence). The length of the CDR3 is 15 residues. The CDR3 loop reads CASRPQQLTDDEQYF. CDR3 DNA: TGTGCCAGCAGACCACAGCAATTAACTGATGACGAGCAGTACTTC.

This chain connects TRBV6-5 to TRBJ1-2, with 7 bases that match TRBD1. V shed 2 bases, J shed 4 bases, and the junction held 7 bases outside the gene matches. The germline gives CDR1 MNHEY, CDR2 SVGAGI. This CDR3 has 15 amino acids. CDR3 amino acids: CASSYTTGKAYGYTF. For the CDR3, the DNA is TGTGCCAGCAGTTACACGACAGGGAAGGCCTATGGCTACACCTTC.

The chain uses TRBV6-2 or TRBV6-3 and TRBJ2-1; a possible D gene is TRBD2 (5 bases). The CDR3 has 13 amino acids. Germline V gene data show CDR1 as MNHEY and CDR2 as SVGEGT. V gave up 0 bases and J gave up 7 bases, with 7 bases separating them. Written as DNA, the CDR3 is TGTGCCAGCAGTTACTCTAGACTAAATGAGCAGTTCTTC. Amino acid sequence: CASSYSRLNEQFF.

The genes are TRBV20-1 and TRBJ1-1, with D maybe TRBD1 (5 bases). From germline, CDR1 is DFQATT and CDR2 SNEGSKA (reference sequence). This CDR3 has 17 amino acids. The V end lost 6 bases, the J end lost 3 bases, and 26 bases lay between the germline ends. CDR3 nucleotide sequence: TGCAGTGCCCCTGGACGGAGAAGGGGCTACGCGGACACTGAAGCTTTCTTT. This encodes CSAPGRRRGYADTEAFF.

The chain couples TRBV6-5 to TRBJ1-4; 9 bases line up with TRBD1. V was pared by 0 bases and J by 0 bases, with 8 bases of the junction left unmatched. The CDR3 extends over 19 amino acids. Germline CDR1 MNHEY, CDR2 SVGAGI. Written as DNA, the CDR3 is TGTGCCAGCAGTTACTCGAAAAGGGACAGGGACGCAACTAATGAAAAACTGTTTTTT. Protein product: CASSYSKRDRDATNEKLFF.

The V call is TRBV20-1, the J call TRBJ1-2; D may be TRBD1 (6 bases). The CDR3 is 15 amino acids. CDR1 is DFQATT and CDR2 is SNEGSKA in the germline V gene (reference sequence). V was trimmed by 3 bases and J by 0 bases, leaving 14 bases between them. CDR3 bases: TGCAGTGCTAGTCGTTCGGGACAACCTAACTATGGCTACACCTTC. Translation: CSASRSGQPNYGYTF.

The CDR3 sequence: CASSYWRGAPHVDNEQFF. The CDR3 DNA follows: TGTGCCAGCAGTTACTGGCGGGGGGCCCCTCACGTTGACAATGAGCAGTTCTTC. The chain employs TRBV6-2 or TRBV6-3 and TRBJ2-1, with 8 bases lining up with TRBD2. Germline V gene data show CDR1 as MNHEY and CDR2 as SVGEGT. V was pared by 1 base and J by 5 bases, with 13 bases of the junction left unmatched. CDR3 length: 18 residues.

As concerns this clonotype: This may stem from a read error, because a much larger clone lies one nucleotide away. The V gene is TRBV29-1, the J gene TRBJ2-5; weak D call: TRBD2 (6 bases). V lost 2 bases to trimming and J lost 5 bases, with 15 bases between them. The CDR3 contains 14 residues. Germline V lookup: CDR1 SQVTM, CDR2 ANQGSEA. The chain's CDR3 is CSVERDFVGETQYF. CDR3 nucleotide sequence: TGCAGCGTTGAACGGGACTTCGTGGGGGAGACCCAGTACTTC.

The chain is built from TRBV5-1 and TRBJ2-1, with D tentatively TRBD2 (6 bases). V dropped 3 bases and J dropped 10 bases, with 23 bases sitting between them. CDR3 length: 16 residues. From germline, CDR1 is SGHRS and CDR2 YFSETQ. CDR3 protein: CASSSPGTSSTREQFF. In nucleotides, the CDR3 is TGCGCCAGCAGCTCGCCGGGGACTTCATCTACAAGGGAGCAGTTCTTC.